A single T cell receptor beta chain is shown here with its context. Methods used by the authors: Reference gene primers were amplified, and this amplification served to estimate nucleated cell counts. Profiled with immunoSEQ multiplex PCR; TCRdb holds only in-frame clones, not every one. For V, J and clone size, that table is used; D and trimming come from the DNA. This table has around 620,000 clones, about 87% appearing once. The data are from a study of blood T cell repertoires in COVID-19. Study information: The United States, Italy and Spain supplied acute and convalescent COVID-19 samples. The cDNA or gDNA used as material had been derived from T cells, B-cell-depleted T cells, or PBMCs.

The length of the CDR3 is 15 residues. Germline CDR1 reads SEHNR; CDR2 reads FQNEAQ (reference sequence). J lost 6 bases, V lost 4 bases, and 8 bases had no gene match. The specimen was peripheral blood. V is TRBV7-9 and J is TRBJ2-1; 8 nucleotides line up with TRBD2. The receptor's source is a woman between 18 and 29 years old with acute or convalescent COVID-19. The CDR3 DNA reads TGTGCCAGCAGCTCCGGGACTAGTACGGGCAATGAGCAGTTCTTC. Protein sequence: CASSSGTSTGNEQFF.